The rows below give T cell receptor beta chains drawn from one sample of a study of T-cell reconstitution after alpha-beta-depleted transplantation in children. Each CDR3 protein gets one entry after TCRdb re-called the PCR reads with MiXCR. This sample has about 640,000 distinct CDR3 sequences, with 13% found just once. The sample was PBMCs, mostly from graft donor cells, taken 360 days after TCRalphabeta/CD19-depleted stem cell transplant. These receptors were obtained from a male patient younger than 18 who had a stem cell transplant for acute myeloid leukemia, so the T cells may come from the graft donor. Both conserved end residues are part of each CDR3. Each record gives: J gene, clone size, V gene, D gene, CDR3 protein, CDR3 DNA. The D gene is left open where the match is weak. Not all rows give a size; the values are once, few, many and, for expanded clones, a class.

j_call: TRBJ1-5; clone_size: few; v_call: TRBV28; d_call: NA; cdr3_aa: CASYPWGAVRQPQHF; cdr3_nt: TGTGCCAGCTATCCCTGGGGGGCGGTGAGACAGCCCCAGCATTTT
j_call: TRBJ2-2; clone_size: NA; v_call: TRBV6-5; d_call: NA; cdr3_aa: CASSHSSVNTGELFF; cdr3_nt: TGTGCCAGCAGCCACTCTAGCGTAAACACCGGGGAGCTGTTTTTT
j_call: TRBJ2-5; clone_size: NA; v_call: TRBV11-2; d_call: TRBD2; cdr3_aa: CASSNELAGGETQYF; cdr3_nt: TGTGCCAGCAGCAATGAATTAGCGGGAGGGGAGACCCAGTACTTC
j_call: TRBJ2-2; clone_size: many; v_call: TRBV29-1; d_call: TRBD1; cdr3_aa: CSVMGQVNTGELFF; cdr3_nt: TGCAGCGTTATGGGACAGGTGAACACCGGGGAGCTGTTTTTT
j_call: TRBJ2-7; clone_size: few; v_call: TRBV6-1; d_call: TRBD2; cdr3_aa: CASSSTTGGAEQYF; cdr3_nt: TGTGCCAGCAGCTCTACGACGGGGGGTGCCGAGCAGTACTTC
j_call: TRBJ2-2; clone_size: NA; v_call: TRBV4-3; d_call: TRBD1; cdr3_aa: CASSQVRTGLQNTGELFF; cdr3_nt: TGCGCCAGCAGCCAAGTTAGGACAGGTTTACAGAACACCGGGGAGCTGTTTTTT
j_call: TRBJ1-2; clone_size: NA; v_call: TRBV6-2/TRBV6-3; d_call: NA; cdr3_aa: CASKWNYGYTF; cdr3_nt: TGTGCCAGCAAGTGGAACTATGGCTACACCTTC
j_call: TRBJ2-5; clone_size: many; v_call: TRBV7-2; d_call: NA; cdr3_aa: CASSLGLVETQYF; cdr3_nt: TGTGCCAGCAGCTTAGGCCTAGTGGAGACCCAGTACTTC
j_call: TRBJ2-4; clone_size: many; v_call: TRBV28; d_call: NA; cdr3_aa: CASIGLAKNIQYF; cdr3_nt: TGTGCCAGCATCGGACTAGCCAAAAACATTCAGTACTTC
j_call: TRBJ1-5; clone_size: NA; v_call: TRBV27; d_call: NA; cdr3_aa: CASRRTEIQPQHF; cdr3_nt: TGTGCCAGCAGAAGGACAGAAATTCAGCCCCAGCATTTT
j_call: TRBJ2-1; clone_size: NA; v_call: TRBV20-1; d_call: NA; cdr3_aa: CSAPNPPLYNEQFF; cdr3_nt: TGCAGTGCCCCCAATCCCCCTCTCTACAATGAGCAGTTCTTC
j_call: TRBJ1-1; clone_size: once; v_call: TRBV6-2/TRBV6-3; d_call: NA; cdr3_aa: CAIQPGHKSQNTEAFF; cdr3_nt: TGTGCGATTCAGCCGGGCCACAAGTCTCAGAACACTGAAGCTTTCTTT
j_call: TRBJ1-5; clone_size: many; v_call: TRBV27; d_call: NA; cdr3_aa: CASSPKSGNSNQPQHF; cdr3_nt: TGTGCCAGCAGTCCCAAATCGGGGAATAGCAATCAGCCCCAGCATTTT
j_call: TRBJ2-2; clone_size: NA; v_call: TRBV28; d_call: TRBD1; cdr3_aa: CASSLIWAGQGTGELFF; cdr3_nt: TGTGCCAGCAGTTTAATATGGGCGGGACAGGGGACCGGGGAGCTGTTTTTT
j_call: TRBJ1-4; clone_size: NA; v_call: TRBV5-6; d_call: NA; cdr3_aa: CASSPAGTTNEKLFF; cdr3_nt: TGTGCCAGCAGCCCCGCGGGAACAACTAATGAAAAACTGTTTTTT
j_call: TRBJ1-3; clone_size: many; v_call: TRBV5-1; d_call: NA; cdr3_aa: CASSATGPPRGNTIYF; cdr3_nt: TGCGCCAGCAGCGCAACAGGGCCTCCGCGAGGAAACACCATATATTTT
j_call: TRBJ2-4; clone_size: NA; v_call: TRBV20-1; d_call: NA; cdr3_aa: CSARAVDVNIQYF; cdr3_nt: TGCAGTGCTAGAGCGGTGGACGTAAACATTCAGTACTTC
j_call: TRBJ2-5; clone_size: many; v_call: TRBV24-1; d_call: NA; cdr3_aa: CATTQWTAGGETQYF; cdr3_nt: TGTGCCACCACCCAATGGACCGCCGGCGGAGAGACCCAGTACTTC
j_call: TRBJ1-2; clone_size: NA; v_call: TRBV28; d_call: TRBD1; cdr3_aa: CASSLGQLNYGYTF; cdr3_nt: TGTGCCAGCAGTTTGGGACAGCTTAACTATGGCTACACCTTC
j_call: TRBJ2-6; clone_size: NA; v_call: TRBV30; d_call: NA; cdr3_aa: CAWSVTEPSGANVLTF; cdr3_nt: TGTGCCTGGAGTGTCACCGAACCCTCTGGGGCCAACGTCCTGACTTTC